The 22 T cell receptor beta chains below come from one sample, sequenced in a study of blood T cell repertoires in COVID-19. Method: immunoSEQ multiplex PCR; TCRdb's copy keeps in-frame clones and lacks some. The sample lists hundreds of thousands of clones, 80% to 90% seen once, with 18% in the top ten. The sequenced material came from peripheral blood. Source of these receptors: a woman of 80 years or more with active or convalescent COVID-19.

The rearrangement uses TRBV5-6 and TRBJ2-7, with D perhaps TRBD2 (6 bases). Per germline, CDR1 SGHDT and CDR2 YYEEEE. This CDR3 has 13 residues. Between the trimmed V and J ends, which lost 4 bases and 6 bases, there was a span of 14 bases. The CDR3 sequence: CASSASWGGEQYF. The CDR3 region has the DNA TGTGCCAGCAGCGCGTCGTGGGGAGGCGAGCAGTACTTC. Supplemented by reference TRBV5-6 and TRBJ2-7, the full variable domain reads DAGVTQSPTHLIKTRGQQVTLRCSPKSGHDTVSWYQQALGQGPQFIFQYYEEEERQRGNFPDRFSGHQFPNYSSELNVNALLLGDSALYLCASSASWGGEQYFGPGTRLTVT.

The chain has TRBV27 and TRBJ1-5, with D possibly being TRBD1 (6 bases). Germline CDR1 MNHEY, CDR2 SMNVEV (reference sequence). The CDR3 runs 15 residues. The V end lost 4 bases, the J end lost 1 base, and 11 bases lay between the germline ends. Written as DNA, the CDR3 is TGTGCCAGCAGTTCCCGACAGGCCAGCAATCAGCCCCAGCATTTT. As protein: CASSSRQASNQPQHF.

The chain joins TRBV7-3 to TRBJ2-3; tentative D call: TRBD2 (6 bases). This CDR3 spans 15 amino acids. Trimming stripped 5 bases from V and 9 bases from J, with 21 bases between. Germline-derived CDR1 and CDR2 are SGHTA and FQGTGA. This chain's CDR3 is CASSQSWFSRETQYF. CDR3 nucleotides: TGTGCCAGCAGCCAGAGTTGGTTTTCACGGGAGACGCAGTATTTT.

The chain recombines TRBV7-2 with TRBJ1-1, with D perhaps matching TRBD1 (6 bases). V was cut by 5 bases and J by 4 bases, with 11 bases left in between. The CDR3 has 13 amino acids. The V gene's germline CDR1 is SGHTA and CDR2 FQGNSA. The CDR3 coding sequence is TGTGCCAGCAGCATTCAGGGGTCCACTGAAGCTTTCTTT. This sequence encodes CASSIQGSTEAFF.

There are a few counts of this clone. The chain has TRBV15 and TRBJ2-2; possibly TRBD1 for D (6 bases). V lost 2 bases and J lost 3, with 10 bases in between. Germline V lookup: CDR1 LNHNV, CDR2 YYDKDF (reference sequence). The CDR3 is made up of 15 amino acids. CDR3 sequence: CATSRPQGDTGELFF. CDR3 bases: TGTGCCACCAGCAGACCACAGGGAGACACCGGGGAGCTGTTTTTT.

The chain has TRBV4-3 and TRBJ2-1, with 9 bases matching TRBD2. V was clipped by 2 bases and J by 7 bases; unmatched bases: 9. The CDR3 has 16 residues. Germline CDR1 is LGHNA and CDR2 is YSLEER. DNA for the CDR3: TGCGCCAGCAGCCAAAACATAGCGGGGGTGAGGAATGAGCAGTTCTTC. This translates into CASSQNIAGVRNEQFF.

The chain couples TRBV23-1 to TRBJ1-1; no reliable D call. TRBV23-1 is known as an ORF, though its function is uncertain. This CDR3 spans 13 amino acids. Trimming shortened V by 8 bases and J by 0 bases, and 10 bases separated the two germline ends. This CDR3 is CASWQEVNTEAFF. The CDR3 DNA reads as TGCGCCAGCTGGCAGGAGGTGAACACTGAAGCTTTCTTT.

CDR3 sequence (DNA): TGTGCCAGCAGTTCAGAGACAGGGGGAACAGATACGCAGTATTTT. Encoded protein: CASSSETGGTDTQYF. V and J are TRBV6-2 or TRBV6-3 and TRBJ2-3, with TRBD1 matching 9 bases. CDR3 size: 15 residues. The junction had 5 bases not matched to a gene; V was cut back by 4 bases and J by 3 bases. Germline-derived CDR1 and CDR2 are MNHEY and SVGEGT.

This clone was found once. The chain combines TRBV5-4 with TRBJ2-3; D perhaps matches TRBD2 (6 bases). The V and J ends lost 3 bases and 5 bases respectively, with 13 bases between them. From germline, CDR1 is SGHNT and CDR2 YYREEE (reference sequence). The length of the CDR3 is 14 residues. In DNA form, the CDR3 reads TGTGCCAGCAGCTCACCGGTCGGGGGAGATACGCAGTATTTT. This codes for CASSSPVGGDTQYF. Full variable domain (remainder filled in from reference TRBV5-4 and TRBJ2-3): ETGVTQSPTHLIKTRGQQVTLRCSSQSGHNTVSWYQQALGQGPQFIFQYYREEENGRGNFPPRFSGLQFPNYSSELNVNALELDDSALYLCASSSPVGGDTQYFGPGTRLTVL.

This rearrangement joins TRBV2 to TRBJ2-3, with 13 bases aligning to TRBD2. With V trimmed by 7 bases and J by 4 bases, 2 bases remained unmatched. Germline CDR1 reads SNHLY; CDR2 reads FYNNEI. This CDR3 is built from 14 residues. The CDR3 DNA is TGTGCCAGCATCGGGACTAGCGGGGCAGATACGCAGTATTTT. As protein: CASIGTSGADTQYF.

The CDR3 is CATSSSVGGRANTGELFF. The CDR3 DNA reads as TGTGCCACCAGCTCATCGGTAGGGGGCAGGGCGAACACCGGGGAGCTGTTTTTT. V is TRBV15 and J is TRBJ2-2; 7 positions match TRBD1. The CDR3 sequence is 18 residues long. Germline V CDR1 and CDR2: LNHNV, YYDKDF (reference sequence). The junction had 12 bases not matched to a gene; V was cut back by 5 bases and J by 0 bases. The full variable domain, completed using reference TRBV15 and TRBJ2-2, is DAMVIQNPRYQVTQFGKPVTLSCSQTLNHNVMYWYQQKSSQAPKLLFHYYDKDFNNEADTPDNFQSRRPNTSFCFLDIRSPGLGDTAMYLCATSSSVGGRANTGELFFGEGSRLTVL.

The chain recombines TRBV30 with TRBJ2-5, with 8 nucleotides matching TRBD2. CDR1 and CDR2 (germline): GTSNPN, SVGIG (reference sequence). V was pared by 0 bases and J by 8 bases, with 8 bases of the junction left unmatched. CDR3 size: 14 residues. CDR3 bases: TGTGCCTGGAGTGTAAGCGGGGGTGCGGCTACCCAGTACTTC. Translating it yields CAWSVSGGAATQYF.

The chain couples TRBV9 to TRBJ1-3; the D gene is possibly TRBD1 (6 bases). Germline V gives CDR1 SGDLS, CDR2 YYNGEE. V was pared by 0 bases and J by 3 bases, with 10 bases between. This CDR3 comprises 15 residues. The CDR3 bases are TGTGCCAGCAGCGTAGGGGGGCTCGGTGGAAACACCATATATTTT. Its translation: CASSVGGLGGNTIYF.

This clone was seen once. The CDR3 loop reads CSAPRTGGWETQYF. The CDR3 DNA is TGCAGCGCCCCCCGGACAGGGGGCTGGGAGACCCAGTACTTC. The chain employs TRBV29-1 and TRBJ2-5; 11 positions match TRBD1. The CDR3 has 14 residues. In germline, CDR1 is SQVTM, CDR2 ANQGSEA. J gave up 5 bases and V 7 bases, and 9 bases lay outside the gene matches.

This rearrangement joins TRBV5-1 to TRBJ2-1, with 7 bases lining up with TRBD2. The V gene's germline CDR1 is SGHRS and CDR2 YFSETQ. The CDR3 extends over 14 amino acids. The junction had 7 bases not matched to a gene; V was cut back by 3 bases and J by 7 bases. CDR3 in amino acids: CASSWRTSGNEQFF. In DNA form, the CDR3 reads TGCGCCAGCAGCTGGCGGACTAGTGGTAATGAGCAGTTCTTC.

The chain employs TRBV4-2 and TRBJ2-2; 12 nucleotides match TRBD2. CDR1 LGHNA and CDR2 YNFKEQ come from the germline V gene. The CDR3 loop spans 17 amino acids. V lost 4 bases to trimming and J lost 0 bases; unmatched junction nucleotides: 3. CDR3 nucleotide sequence: TGTGCCAGCAGCCTACTAGCGGGGGGTCCGAACACCGGGGAGCTGTTTTTT. Translating it yields CASSLLAGGPNTGELFF.

The rearrangement joins TRBV7-3 to TRBJ2-3; D unclear. The CDR3 has 13 residues. V lost 3 bases to trimming and J lost 0 bases, with 4 bases between them. Germline values: CDR1 SGHTA, CDR2 FQGTGA. CDR3 sequence: CASSFISTDTQYF. The CDR3 DNA follows: TGTGCCAGCAGCTTTATAAGCACAGATACGCAGTATTTT.

The chain joins TRBV3-1 (or the pseudogene TRBV3-2) to TRBJ2-7, with TRBD1 matching 9 bases. The CDR3 extends over 15 amino acids. The germline gives CDR1 LGHDT, CDR2 YNNKEL (reference sequence). V was clipped by 0 bases and J by 8 bases; unmatched bases: 8. CDR3 nucleotides: TGTGCCAGCAGCCAAGACCAACAGGGGGCGCGGAAGCAGTACTTC. This sequence encodes CASSQDQQGARKQYF.

The chain has TRBV5-1 and TRBJ1-5, with D possibly being TRBD1 (5 bases). Germline-derived CDR1 and CDR2 are SGHRS and YFSETQ. This CDR3 has 16 amino acids. The V and J ends lost 4 bases and 2 bases respectively, with 16 bases between them. The CDR3 DNA follows: TGCGCCAGCAGCCAAGGGGAAAGTAGGGGCAATCAGCCCCAGCATTTT. As protein: CASSQGESRGNQPQHF.

In DNA form, the CDR3 reads TGTGCCAAAAGGGAGGGGTTGGTTGGCTACACCTTC. Amino acid sequence: CAKREGLVGYTF. This sequence joins TRBV2 and TRBJ1-2; TRBD1 might be the D (5 bases). CDR3 length: 12 residues. Trimming pared 10 bases from V and 7 bases from J, leaving 16 bases between. Germline V lookup: CDR1 SNHLY, CDR2 FYNNEI. The full variable domain, in which reference TRBV2 and TRBJ1-2 provide the parts outside the CDR3, is EPEVTQTPSHQVTQMGQEVILRCVPISNHLYFYWYRQILGQKVEFLVSFYNNEISEKSEIFDDQFSVERPDGSNFTLKIRSTKLEDSAMYFCAKREGLVGYTFGSGTRLTVV.

This clone was observed a handful of times. This chain connects TRBV15 to TRBJ2-1; 12 nucleotides line up with TRBD2. V was pared by 5 bases and J by 6 bases, with 5 bases of the junction left unmatched. The germline CDR1 and CDR2 sequences are LNHNV and YYDKDF (reference sequence). The CDR3 runs 15 residues. This chain's CDR3 is CATSQTSGRGNEQFF. As DNA, the CDR3 is TGTGCCACCAGCCAGACTAGCGGGAGAGGCAATGAGCAGTTCTTC. Together with reference TRBV15 and TRBJ2-1, the CDR3 gives the full variable domain: DAMVIQNPRYQVTQFGKPVTLSCSQTLNHNVMYWYQQKSSQAPKLLFHYYDKDFNNEADTPDNFQSRRPNTSFCFLDIRSPGLGDTAMYLCATSQTSGRGNEQFFGPGTRLTVL.

The chain couples TRBV25-1 to TRBJ2-1; TRBD2 is a possible D gene (5 bases). Trimming removed 4 bases at V and 6 bases at J, with 16 bases between. This CDR3 comprises 15 residues. Germline lookup yields CDR1 MGHDK and CDR2 SYGVNS. The CDR3 DNA is TGTGCCAGCAGTGTCGAGGGTCTTCAGTCCAATGAGCAGTTCTTC. Protein product: CASSVEGLQSNEQFF.